This TCR beta chain was recovered during a study of beta chain features in type 1 diabetes. This clone came up many times. The CDR3 is 17 amino acids. CDR1 and CDR2 from the germline V gene are SGHVS and FNYEAQ. Losses at the gene ends were 0 bases for V and 4 bases for J; bases not matched to a gene: 5. Every isolated RNA sample was fully reverse transcribed, so sequencing captured expressed TCRB transcripts. Clones were sequenced by immunoSEQ multiplex PCR, and TCRdb holds only the in-frame ones, with some missing. The sample has around 200,000 clones, approximately 13% seen once. The V and J genes are TRBV7-6 and TRBJ2-2; 10 bases are shared with TRBD2. The source is a woman between 18 and 30 years old in good health. Sequencing was performed on central memory CD4+ T cells from blood. Here the CDR3 DNA reads TGTGCCAGCAGCTTAGCTCTAGCGGGAGATCGCACCGGGGAGCTGTTTTTT. Protein: CASSLALAGDRTGELFF.